The 27 T cell receptor beta chains in this list originate from one sample, sequenced in a study of blood T cell repertoires in COVID-19. Clones were read by immunoSEQ multiplex PCR, and TCRdb kept only the in-frame ones, dropping some. The sample comprises approximately 94,000 clones, about 84% of which are singletons, and 9.5% to 15% rests with the top ten. Sequencing was done on a sample of peripheral blood. The source of these receptors is a human donor in a cohort sampled during active COVID-19.

The V and J genes are TRBV3-1 (or the pseudogene TRBV3-2) and TRBJ2-1; 10 nucleotides match TRBD1. CDR3 length equals 15 residues. With 4 bases clipped from V and 6 bases from J, the junction kept 6 bases outside the gene matches. Germline-derived CDR1 and CDR2 are LGHDT and YNNKEL (reference sequence). The CDR3 sequence is CASSPGTGARNEQFF. CDR3 coding DNA: TGTGCCAGCAGCCCCGGGACAGGGGCGCGCAATGAGCAGTTCTTC.

The chain joins TRBV19 to TRBJ1-5, with TRBD1 matching over 10 bases. The length of the CDR3 is 14 residues. Germline V CDR1 and CDR2: LNHDA, SQIVND (reference sequence). V was clipped by 6 bases and J by 7 bases; unmatched bases: 6. For the CDR3, the DNA is TGTGCCAGTAGAGGGACAGGGGAGGAGCAGCCCCAGCATTTT. Protein sequence: CASRGTGEEQPQHF.

The V call is TRBV2, the J call TRBJ1-5, with 8 positions matching TRBD1. Germline assignment: CDR1 SNHLY and CDR2 FYNNEI. The length of the CDR3 is 14 residues. The V gene end was trimmed by 1 base and the J gene end by 6 bases; junction bases not matched to a gene: 2. In DNA form, the CDR3 reads TGTGCCAGCAGTGAAGGCAGGGGGCTTCAGCCCCAGCATTTT. Translated, it gives CASSEGRGLQPQHF.

The CDR3 DNA is TGCGCCAGCAGCACCGGACTTTCTAACACCGGGGAGCTGTTTTTT. Translated: CASSTGLSNTGELFF. The chain has TRBV5-1 and TRBJ2-2; possibly TRBD2 for D (5 bases). The V gene's germline CDR1 is SGHRS and CDR2 YFSETQ. Trimming removed 4 bases at V and 2 bases at J, with 12 bases between. The CDR3 length is 15 residues.

V is TRBV18 and J is TRBJ1-1, with D tentatively TRBD1 (5 bases). Trimming pared 2 bases from V and 5 bases from J, leaving 15 bases between. Germline V gives CDR1 KGHSH, CDR2 LQKENI. This CDR3 region has 15 residues. The CDR3 loop reads CASSPDGGGRTEAFF. The CDR3, as DNA: TGTGCCAGCTCACCAGACGGGGGAGGTCGAACTGAAGCTTTCTTT.

This clone showed up just a few times. The V call is TRBV30, the J call TRBJ2-7; possibly TRBD1 for D (5 bases). V dropped 3 bases and J dropped 6 bases, with 12 bases sitting between them. Germline V gene lookup returns CDR1 GTSNPN and CDR2 SVGIG (reference sequence). The CDR3 covers 12 residues. CDR3 bases: TGTGCCTGGAGCCGATCCAGGGTCGAGCAGTACTTC. Protein: CAWSRSRVEQYF.

This clone was detected once. The chain uses TRBV5-1 and TRBJ2-3; 12 positions match TRBD2. CDR1 and CDR2 from the germline V gene are SGHRS and YFSETQ. The ends lost 0 bases at V and 3 bases at J; junction bases unmatched: 8. The CDR3 sequence is 18 residues long. CDR3 amino acids: CASSLGLAGVRNTDTQYF. DNA for the CDR3: TGCGCCAGCAGCTTGGGACTAGCGGGGGTGAGAAATACAGATACGCAGTATTTT.

The genes are TRBV2 and TRBJ2-3; TRBD2 is a possible D gene (5 bases). Germline CDR1 SNHLY, CDR2 FYNNEI. The CDR3 is made up of 14 amino acids. Trimming removed 6 bases from V and 0 bases from J, with 10 bases in between. CDR3 nucleotides: TGTGCCAGCAGGGCGGAGGCCAGCACAGATACGCAGTATTTT. Its protein is CASRAEASTDTQYF.

The rearrangement joins TRBV15 to TRBJ2-7; 12 bases line up with TRBD1. The CDR3 runs to 16 residues. The germline V gene encodes CDR1 LNHNV and CDR2 YYDKDF (reference sequence). V lost 0 bases and J lost 6; bases outside the gene matches: 6. The CDR3 sequence is CATSRDLGTGGSEQYF. The CDR3 coding sequence is TGTGCCACCAGCAGAGATCTCGGGACAGGGGGCTCCGAGCAGTACTTC.

This chain connects TRBV30 to TRBJ2-1; the D gene is possibly TRBD2 (5 bases). Per germline, CDR1 GTSNPN and CDR2 SVGIG (reference sequence). The CDR3 sequence is 13 residues long. Trimming shortened V by 2 bases and J by 4 bases, and 9 bases separated the two germline ends. The CDR3 sequence: CAWSRGWYNEQFF. CDR3 DNA sequence: TGTGCCTGGAGTCGGGGTTGGTACAATGAGCAGTTCTTC.

This sequence joins TRBV4-3 and TRBJ1-1, with 7 positions matching TRBD1. CDR1 is LGHNA and CDR2 is YSLEER in the germline V gene. CDR3 length: 15 residues. With V trimmed by 0 bases and J by 1 base, 2 bases remained unmatched. As DNA, the CDR3 is TGCGCCAGCAGCCAAGAAGGGACAGCGAACACTGAAGCTTTCTTT. It is translated as CASSQEGTANTEAFF.

The genes are TRBV11-3 and TRBJ2-1, with 12 bases that match TRBD2. This CDR3 has 15 residues. With 5 bases clipped from V and 8 bases from J, the junction kept 7 bases outside the gene matches. CDR1 and CDR2 from the germline V gene are SGHNT and YENEEA. The CDR3 coding sequence is TGTGCCAGCAGCGAAGGGACTAGCGGGTGGGATGAGCAGTTCTTC. It is translated as CASSEGTSGWDEQFF.

V and J are TRBV30 and TRBJ2-2; D is ambiguous. V dropped 8 bases and J dropped 6 bases, with 16 bases sitting between them. Germline CDR1 GTSNPN, CDR2 SVGIG (reference sequence). There are 13 residues in the CDR3. CDR3 DNA: TGTGCCATGCCAACTACTCGCCCCGGGGAGCTGTTTTTT. It translates to CAMPTTRPGELFF.

This clone was picked up one time. The chain joins TRBV10-2 to TRBJ2-7; TRBD1 might be the D (6 bases). In germline, CDR1 is WSHSY, CDR2 SAAADI. The ends were cut back, 3 bases at V and 3 bases at J, with 6 bases in the middle. The length of the CDR3 is 12 residues. The CDR3 DNA sequence: TGCGCCAGCAGTGAACAGGGCTACGAGCAGTACTTC. Its translation is CASSEQGYEQYF.

The chain has TRBV5-1 and TRBJ2-2; 7 positions match TRBD1. The CDR3 has 16 amino acids. The junction had 2 bases not matched to a gene; V was cut back by 0 bases and J by 0 bases. Germline CDR1 reads SGHRS; CDR2 reads YFSETQ. DNA of the CDR3: TGCGCCAGCAGCTTGGGAGGGGGCGCGAACACCGGGGAGCTGTTTTTT. It yields the protein CASSLGGGANTGELFF.

This clone was found a few times. V and J are TRBV30 and TRBJ1-1; weak D call: TRBD1 (5 bases). Trimming pared 3 bases from V and 9 bases from J, leaving 11 bases between. CDR1 and CDR2 (germline): GTSNPN, SVGIG (reference sequence). This CDR3 contains 11 residues. CDR3 coding DNA: TGTGCCTGGAGCCCCAGACAGCAAGCTTTCTTT. This codes for CAWSPRQQAFF.

The chain links TRBV6-5 to TRBJ1-5, with 9 bases lining up with TRBD1. The CDR3 runs to 15 residues. Trimming took 6 bases from V and 4 from J; bases not matched to a gene: 7. The V gene's germline CDR1 is MNHEY and CDR2 SVGAGI. The CDR3 loop reads CASSSTGTGNQPQHF. In nucleotides, the CDR3 is TGTGCCAGCAGCTCGACCGGGACAGGGAATCAGCCCCAGCATTTT.

The chain combines TRBV19 with TRBJ1-6; 7 bases line up with TRBD1. The CDR3 loop spans 15 amino acids. The V gene's germline CDR1 is LNHDA and CDR2 SQIVND (reference sequence). V shed 4 bases and J 10 bases; nucleotides not matched to a gene: 10. CDR3 sequence reads: CASSTKTGKGSPLHF. In nucleotides, the CDR3 is TGTGCCAGTAGTACCAAGACAGGGAAGGGCTCACCCCTCCACTTT.

V is TRBV7-8 and J is TRBJ1-3, with no clear D. Germline V gene lookup returns CDR1 SGHVS and CDR2 FQNEAQ. The CDR3 is 16 amino acids. V shed 2 bases and J shed 0 bases, with 11 bases lying between them. In nucleotides, the CDR3 is TGTGCCAGCAGCTTATTGATGGAGGTCTCTGGAAACACCATATATTTT. Translated: CASSLLMEVSGNTIYF. Combining the CDR3 with reference TRBV7-8 and TRBJ1-3 gives the whole variable domain GAGVSQSPRYKVAKRGQDVALRCDPISGHVSLFWYQQALGQGPEFLTYFQNEAQLDKSGLPSDRFFAERPEGSVSTLKIQRTQQEDSAVYLCASSLLMEVSGNTIYFGEGSWLTVV.

Only one count was recorded for this clone. This chain uses TRBV6-2 or TRBV6-3 with TRBJ2-1, with D possibly TRBD2 on 5 matching bases. Germline values: CDR1 MNHEY, CDR2 SVGEGT. V dropped 2 bases and J dropped 0 bases, with 11 bases sitting between them. CDR3 length: 16 amino acids. For the CDR3, the DNA is TGTGCCAGCAGTTACGACCGTGGGAGCTCCTACAATGAGCAGTTCTTC. This translates into CASSYDRGSSYNEQFF.

This rearrangement joins TRBV6-1 to TRBJ1-3; 11 positions agree with TRBD1. After removal of 0 bases from V and 0 bases from J, the junction contained 10 bases not matched to a gene. CDR3 length equals 20 residues. CDR1 and CDR2 (germline): MNHNS, SASEGT. For the CDR3, the DNA is TGTGCCAGCAGTGAAGCGCCGGGACAGGGGGTTCCCCACTCTGGAAACACCATATATTTT. It is translated as CASSEAPGQGVPHSGNTIYF.

The chain employs TRBV18 and TRBJ1-1; D is unclear. This CDR3 contains 13 residues. Trimming left V 6 bases short and J 0 bases short, with 8 bases between. CDR1 and CDR2 from the germline V gene are KGHSH and LQKENI. The DNA of the CDR3 is TGTGCCAGCTCCGCAGATATGAACACTGAAGCTTTCTTT. Encoded protein: CASSADMNTEAFF.

J is TRBJ2-7 and V is TRBV6-6, with 8 positions matching TRBD2. V dropped 10 bases and J dropped 5; count of bases not matched to a gene: 7. Germline-derived CDR1 and CDR2 are MNHNY and SVGAGI (reference sequence). The CDR3 has 12 amino acids. CDR3 amino acids: CATSGSSDEQYF. CDR3 DNA: TGTGCCACGAGCGGGAGTTCGGACGAGCAGTACTTC.

This sequence joins TRBV5-1 and TRBJ2-5; 7 nucleotides line up with TRBD2. J gave up 6 bases and V 1 base, and 12 bases lay outside the gene matches. Per the germline V gene, CDR1 is SGHRS and CDR2 is YFSETQ. The CDR3 spans 16 residues. The CDR3 is CASSLWEAGSAKTQYF. The CDR3, as DNA: TGCGCCAGCAGCTTGTGGGAAGCGGGATCGGCAAAGACCCAGTACTTC.

The chain employs TRBV6-5 and TRBJ1-2, with TRBD1 as a possible D gene (6 bases). This CDR3 has 14 amino acids. V was pared by 6 bases and J by 4 bases, with 15 bases between. Germline CDR1 reads MNHEY; CDR2 reads SVGAGI. CDR3: CASRQLRDTYGYTF. CDR3 nucleotide sequence: TGTGCCAGCAGGCAACTCCGGGACACCTATGGCTACACCTTC.

This chain links TRBV5-1 with TRBJ1-5; unclear D gene. CDR1 SGHRS and CDR2 YFSETQ come from the germline V gene. CDR3 length: 15 residues. V was shortened by 4 bases and J by 1 base, with 12 bases between the two germline ends. In DNA, the CDR3 is TGCGCCAGCAGCCCAGACGTGGGCAGCAATCAGCCCCAGCATTTT. It codes for CASSPDVGSNQPQHF.

This rearrangement joins TRBV6-2 or TRBV6-3 to TRBJ2-2, with 8 bases identical to TRBD2. Germline trimming cut 6 bases from V and 5 bases from J; bases unmatched to any gene: 11. Germline loops: CDR1 MNHEY, CDR2 SVGEGT. The length of the CDR3 is 16 residues. The CDR3 DNA follows: TGTGCCAGCAGCCCCGGACTAGCTGACGGGACCGGGGAGCTGTTTTTT. This encodes CASSPGLADGTGELFF.